Below, one T cell receptor beta chain is given with its context. This donor's CMV serostatus went unrecorded. This record comes from a study of cytomegalovirus exposure and HLA in healthy donors. Study summary: Of all 400 or so donors who were genotyped, around 82% belonged to the Caucasian-associated ancestry cluster.

Both 60 Vbeta primers and 13 Jbeta primers went into the PCR. Sequencing used immunoSEQ multiplex PCR; TCRdb keeps in-frame clones, though not all of them. The sample holds under 250,000 clones, roughly 84% seen once. The TCR comes from a human donor in good health. The sequencing sample was made of PBMCs.

CDR3 bases: TGCGCCAGCAGCTTGGGAAGCTCCCAGTACTTC. Encoded protein: CASSLGSSQYF. V and J are TRBV5-1 and TRBJ2-5; D uncertain. Germline CDR1 and CDR2: SGHRS and YFSETQ. Trimming took off 0 bases at V and 9 bases at J, with 6 bases between the two ends. The CDR3 sequence is 11 residues long.